This T cell receptor beta chain is drawn from a study of control samples from healthy donors and cancer patients. In its sample, this clone was seen a few times. The assay was immunoSEQ multiplex PCR, and TCRdb's table has in-frame clones only and misses some. The sample consists of about 98,000 clones, roughly four fifths of them appearing once. Sequenced input: blood. The sequence derives from a man between 60 and 75 years old in good health.

Here the CDR3 DNA reads TGTGCCTGGGCCGAAGAGTCGGGCATCGGCTACACCTTC. Protein: CAWAEESGIGYTF. The chain recombines TRBV30 with TRBJ1-2; D gene ambiguous. V shed 5 bases and J shed 8 bases, with 18 bases lying between them. Germline CDR1 is GTSNPN and CDR2 is SVGIG (reference sequence). The CDR3 has 13 residues.